This T cell receptor beta chain is from a study of CD8 T cells in Susac syndrome (dated by TCRdb to between 2018 and 2021). As for the study more broadly: The study used repertoire sequencing to test whether antigen drove CD8+ T cell activation and differentiation in Susac syndrome. Study-wide conclusions, independent of this receptor: The TCR sequencing and HLA analysis was acknowledged to have included a relatively small number of individuals.

Regarding this clonotype: Its binding antigen is unknown. Per-nucleotide qualities are absent, and no much larger clonotype sits a single base away.

CDR1 and CDR2 (SGHNT, YYREEE) derive from the germline V gene (reference sequence). V ends up 1 base short and J 5 bases short, with an unmatched junction base count of 7. There are 15 amino acids in the CDR3, from cysteine to phenylalanine inclusive. Only CDR3 DNA remains: 45 bases, in frame from the first base. Peripheral blood CD8+ and CD4+ T cells from healthy donors, Susac syndrome patients and multiple sclerosis patients were profiled by high-throughput TCR beta sequencing. Healthy donors were age- and sex-matched controls. Bulk CD8+ and CD4+ T cells were purified by magnetic negative isolation, while CD8+ TEMRA cells were enriched using FACS. Blood was collected in EDTA tubes and processed within 24 hours, with PBMCs isolated through density gradient centrifugation. PBMCs intended for TCR sequencing were cryopreserved in liquid nitrogen and were subsequently thawed in a 37 degrees C water bath. Purity of sorted or isolated CD4+, CD8+ and CD8+ TEMRA cells was at least 90%.

RNA was extracted with the RNeasy kit and roughly 0.5 to 1 ug was reverse transcribed using random hexamers. TCR beta CDR3 regions were amplified with the immunoSEQ multiplex PCR assay covering 54 Vbeta and 13 Jbeta segments. To correct PCR amplification bias, a synthetic template baseline was used for both primer optimization and computational correction. The authors' analysis ran thus. Reads were annotated to V, D and J genes per IMGT and analyzed with immunoSEQ Analyzer, keeping only productive sequences. Clonality was computed as one minus Shannon entropy normalized by log2 of the number of productive unique sequences. For each patient and control, public and private clones were evaluated among the 100 most prevalent clones. Clones were defined as Susac-specific if absent from the healthy and MS cohorts, from 900 to 1,200 published viral clones and from other ImmuneACCESS disease sequences. The public sequencing data were trimmed at Q25 with fastp and processed into clonotypes with MiXCR by TCRdb, which kept only in-frame beta chains. Here each entry gathers all rows of one CDR3 protein and keeps the most common genes and DNA. TCRdb's processing, not the authors' own work, is the source of the V and J calls. A total of approximately 150,000 distinct CDR3 sequences appear in this sample, about 94% of them only once. The top ten constitute just over 0.13% of the sample.

The sequence links TRBV5-4 to TRBJ2-7; 9 central bases correspond to TRBD1. This receptor was identified in a human donor in good health. Sequences were obtained from CD4+ T cells from PBMCs. The nucleotides read TGTGCCAGCAGCTTGAGGGACAGGGTCGGCCACGAGCAGTACTTC. Translated, this gives CASSLRDRVGHEQYF.